Listed here is a single TCR beta chain. Its target is unknown. Its ends do not fully match the called genes, so a read error is possible. Sample-barcoded 5' priming and a J-beta primer mix drove a second PCR of roughly 6 to 12 cycles. MiXCR, run by TCRdb on the 5' RACE reads, gives a single entry per CDR3 protein. The sample consists of about 1.6 million distinct CDR3 sequences, 34% of them appearing once. The data originate from a study of blood T cells in healthy people across ages. Overall study results and limits: Comparison with aged donors showed that long-lived donors had more naive CD4+ cells and higher diversity. TCR beta diversity tracked closely with naive T cell percentage.

The CDR3 loop spans 13 amino acids. This chain joins TRBV12-3 or TRBV12-4 and TRBJ2-5; D is uncertain. This clonotype originated in a woman younger than 45 in good health. Sequencing used blood. As DNA, the CDR3 is TGTGCCACTATGCATCGGGCGGTAGAGGCCCAGTACTTC. Translation gives CATMHRAVEAQYF.